The clone carrying this TCR beta chain was observed a handful of times. The data stem from a study of blood T cells in healthy people across ages. V lost 5 bases and J lost 5, with 15 bases in between. Germline lookup yields CDR1 DFQATT and CDR2 SNEGSKA (reference sequence). The length of the CDR3 is 13 residues. Through a sample-barcoded 5' primer and a J-beta primer mix, a second PCR was run for about 7 to 12 cycles. TCRdb ran MiXCR on the 5' RACE reads and lists one entry per CDR3 protein. Seen here are some 1,800,000 distinct CDR3 sequences, 39% observed once, and the top ten hold 20% to 25%. The sequencing sample was made of blood. V gene TRBV20-1 combines with J gene TRBJ1-2; TRBD1 is a possible D gene (6 bases). The clonotype was recovered from a human donor in good health. The CDR3 DNA reads TGCAGTGCTCCCTCCACGGACAGATATGGCTACACCTTC. Residues: CSAPSTDRYGYTF.